A selection of T cell receptor beta chains follows, all from one sample in a study of cytomegalovirus exposure and HLA in healthy donors. TCRdb's table, derived via immunoSEQ multiplex PCR, lists solely in-frame clones and lacks some. There are 160,000 or so clones in the sample; around 79% occur only once, and around 2.5% lies in the top ten. Sequencing was carried out using PBMCs. These TCRs come from a female donor in good health and CMV-seronegative. CDR3s include the opening cysteine and the closing phenylalanine or tryptophan. The order of the fields is V gene, CDR3 length, clone size, D gene, J gene, CDR3 DNA, CDR3 protein. The D gene is left open where the match is weak. Size values are once, few and many counts, or a class for expanded clones, and some rows have none.

V: TRBV5-1; length: 13; size: few; D: NA; J: TRBJ2-1; DNA: TGCGCCAGCAGCTTAGGGGTGCACAATGAGCAGTTCTTC; CDR3: CASSLGVHNEQFF
V: TRBV7-2; length: 16; size: NA; D: NA; J: TRBJ2-5; DNA: TGTGCCAGCAGCTTAGGGGTGTCGGGGTTTCGGGAGACCCAGTACTTC; CDR3: CASSLGVSGFRETQYF
V: TRBV7-9; length: 17; size: NA; D: NA; J: TRBJ2-6; DNA: TGTGCCAGCAGCTTAGCCCTCAGGGGCTCTGGGGCCAACGTCCTGACTTTC; CDR3: CASSLALRGSGANVLTF
V: TRBV9; length: 16; size: NA; D: NA; J: TRBJ1-2; DNA: TGTGCCAGCAGCCTTCAGAAGGGGGGTCCGGGAGGGGGCTACACCTTC; CDR3: CASSLQKGGPGGGYTF
V: TRBV4-1; length: 14; size: NA; D: NA; J: TRBJ1-2; DNA: TGCGCCAGCAGCCACAACGGTCAGGTCTATGGCTACACCTTC; CDR3: CASSHNGQVYGYTF
V: TRBV21-1; length: 21; size: NA; D: NA; J: TRBJ2-3; DNA: TGTGCCAGCAGCAAAGGAATTGGGCTAGCGGGAGGTGGCGGGGGCACAGATACGCAGTATTTT; CDR3: CASSKGIGLAGGGGGTDTQYF
V: TRBV19; length: 17; size: NA; D: NA; J: TRBJ1-2; DNA: TGTGCCAGTAGTATAGCCCAGGGCAGGGGATATAACTATGGCTACACCTTC; CDR3: CASSIAQGRGYNYGYTF
V: TRBV11-3; length: 16; size: few; D: TRBD2; J: TRBJ2-5; DNA: TGTGCCAGCAGCCGCCCGGGGACTAGCGGGCAAGAGACCCAGTACTTC; CDR3: CASSRPGTSGQETQYF
V: TRBV7-2; length: 14; size: NA; D: NA; J: TRBJ1-4; DNA: TGTGCCAGCAGCTTAAATGAGGGGGGGGAAAAACTGTTTTTT; CDR3: CASSLNEGGEKLFF
V: TRBV6-5; length: 15; size: NA; D: TRBD1; J: TRBJ1-3; DNA: TGTGCCAGCAGCCTCAAGGGGGCCTCTGGAAACACCATATATTTT; CDR3: CASSLKGASGNTIYF
V: TRBV6-6; length: 15; size: NA; D: TRBD1; J: TRBJ2-3; DNA: TGTGCCAGCAGTCACGGGACAGGGGGCCCAGATACGCAGTATTTT; CDR3: CASSHGTGGPDTQYF
V: TRBV4-3; length: 17; size: NA; D: NA; J: TRBJ1-6; DNA: TGCGCCAGCAGCCAAGAACCTCTTAGCTCCTATAATTCACCCCTCCACTTT; CDR3: CASSQEPLSSYNSPLHF
V: TRBV14; length: 13; size: NA; D: TRBD1; J: TRBJ2-3; DNA: TGTGCCAGCAGGCGTCAGGGGGCAGATACGCAGTATTTT; CDR3: CASRRQGADTQYF
V: TRBV28; length: 13; size: NA; D: NA; J: TRBJ2-7; DNA: TGTGCCAGCGGGCCGGGGGAGTCCTACGAGCAGTACTTC; CDR3: CASGPGESYEQYF
V: TRBV28; length: 14; size: NA; D: TRBD1; J: TRBJ2-7; DNA: TGTGCCAGCAGTCGGGACAGAGTTTTGGGCGAGCAGTACTTC; CDR3: CASSRDRVLGEQYF
V: TRBV2; length: 15; size: NA; D: TRBD2; J: TRBJ2-1; DNA: TGTGCCAGCAGTGCGGGGCTGACTAGCAGAAATGAGCAGTTCTTC; CDR3: CASSAGLTSRNEQFF
V: TRBV7-9; length: 14; size: NA; D: NA; J: TRBJ1-1; DNA: TGTGCCAGCAGCTTAGGGGGCAGTCCCACTGAAGCTTTCTTT; CDR3: CASSLGGSPTEAFF
V: TRBV23-1; length: 16; size: NA; D: NA; J: TRBJ2-1; DNA: TGCGCCAGCACCCCCCCGGGGACTGGTCCCGGCGGTGGGCAGTTCTTC; CDR3: CASTPPGTGPGGGQFF
V: TRBV12-5; length: 15; size: NA; D: TRBD1; J: TRBJ1-6; DNA: TGTGCTAGTGATTCGACAGGGGGAAATAATTCACCCCTCCACTTT; CDR3: CASDSTGGNNSPLHF
V: TRBV5-1; length: 16; size: NA; D: TRBD1; J: TRBJ2-2; DNA: TGCGCCAGCAGCGACCCAAACAGGGGGCGAGGAGGGGAGCTGTTTTTT; CDR3: CASSDPNRGRGGELFF
V: TRBV6-4; length: 14; size: NA; D: TRBD1; J: TRBJ1-4; DNA: TGTGCCAGCAGTGAAGAGGGGGCGGTTGGAAAACTGTTTTTT; CDR3: CASSEEGAVGKLFF
V: TRBV5-5; length: 16; size: NA; D: TRBD2; J: TRBJ2-1; DNA: TGTGCCAGCAGCATTAGGTCTAGCGGGGGGGCCAGTGAGCAGTTCTTC; CDR3: CASSIRSSGGASEQFF
V: TRBV7-2; length: 17; size: NA; D: TRBD1; J: TRBJ2-7; DNA: TGTGCCAGCAGCATGGGACAGGGGGCGCATTCCTACTACGAGCAGTACTTC; CDR3: CASSMGQGAHSYYEQYF
V: TRBV23-1; length: 17; size: NA; D: TRBD1; J: TRBJ2-3; DNA: TGCGCCAGCAGTCGAGATACCGGGACAGGGGACCCAGATACGCAGTATTTT; CDR3: CASSRDTGTGDPDTQYF
V: TRBV6-5; length: 13; size: once; D: NA; J: TRBJ1-1; DNA: TGTGCCAGCAGTCTGACACGGAACACTGAAGCTTTCTTT; CDR3: CASSLTRNTEAFF
V: TRBV30; length: 14; size: NA; D: TRBD1; J: TRBJ1-4; DNA: TGTGCCTGGAGGTTGAAGGGGGCAAGGGAAAAACTGTTTTTT; CDR3: CAWRLKGAREKLFF
V: TRBV6-5; length: 14; size: NA; D: TRBD1; J: TRBJ2-4; DNA: TGTGCCAGCAGTCACGGTGACAGGGCTAGCATTCAGTACTTC; CDR3: CASSHGDRASIQYF
V: TRBV19; length: 16; size: NA; D: TRBD1; J: TRBJ2-7; DNA: TGTGCCAGTAGCCAAGGACCCGGGACAGGATCCTACGAGCAGTACTTC; CDR3: CASSQGPGTGSYEQYF
V: TRBV29-1; length: 13; size: once; D: NA; J: TRBJ2-7; DNA: TGCAGCGTCGGAGCACAGGGCGGCCACGAGCAGTACTTC; CDR3: CSVGAQGGHEQYF
V: TRBV30; length: 12; size: NA; D: NA; J: TRBJ1-1; DNA: TGTGCCTGGAGTGTCTCACATCTGGAAGCTTTCTTT; CDR3: CAWSVSHLEAFF
V: TRBV6-4; length: 13; size: NA; D: NA; J: TRBJ2-3; DNA: TGTGCCAGCAGTGCCTCGACTACAGATACGCAGTATTTT; CDR3: CASSASTTDTQYF
V: TRBV19; length: 13; size: NA; D: TRBD1; J: TRBJ1-1; DNA: TGTGCCAGTAGTATAGTAAGGGGGCGCGAAGCTTTCTTT; CDR3: CASSIVRGREAFF
V: TRBV18; length: 14; size: NA; D: TRBD1; J: TRBJ2-7; DNA: TGTGCCAGCTCACCACCCGGACAGGGATGGGAGCAGTACTTC; CDR3: CASSPPGQGWEQYF
V: TRBV5-1; length: 14; size: NA; D: NA; J: TRBJ2-5; DNA: TGCGCCAGCAGCTTGGTCCCAGGACAAGAGACCCAGTACTTC; CDR3: CASSLVPGQETQYF
V: TRBV11-2; length: 17; size: once; D: TRBD2; J: TRBJ2-1; DNA: TGTGCCAGCAGCTTAGCCCCGGGACTAGCGGGGGGCAATGAGCAGTTCTTC; CDR3: CASSLAPGLAGGNEQFF
V: TRBV28; length: 15; size: NA; D: NA; J: TRBJ1-2; DNA: TGTGCCAGCAGCATACAGTTCCCCTGGATCAGCGGCTACACCTTC; CDR3: CASSIQFPWISGYTF
V: TRBV5-1; length: 14; size: NA; D: TRBD1; J: TRBJ1-1; DNA: TGCGCCAGCAGGTTCCCAGGGGGCAACACTGAAGCTTTCTTT; CDR3: CASRFPGGNTEAFF